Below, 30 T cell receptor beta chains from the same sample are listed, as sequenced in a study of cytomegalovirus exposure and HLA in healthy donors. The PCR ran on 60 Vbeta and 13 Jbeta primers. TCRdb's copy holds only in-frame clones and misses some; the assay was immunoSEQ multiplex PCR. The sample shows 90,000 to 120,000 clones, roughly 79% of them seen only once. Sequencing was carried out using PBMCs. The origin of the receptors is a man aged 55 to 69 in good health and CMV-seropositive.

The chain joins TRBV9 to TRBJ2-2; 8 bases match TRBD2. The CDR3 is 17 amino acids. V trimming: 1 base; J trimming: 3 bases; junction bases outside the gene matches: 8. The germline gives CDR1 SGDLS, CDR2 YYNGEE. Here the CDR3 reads CASSVQRGGRDTGELFF. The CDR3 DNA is TGTGCCAGCAGCGTACAACGGGGGGGCCGGGACACCGGGGAGCTGTTTTTT. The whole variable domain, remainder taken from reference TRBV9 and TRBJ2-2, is DSGVTQTPKHLITATGQRVTLRCSPRSGDLSVYWYQQSLDQGLQFLIQYYNGEERAKGNILERFSAQQFPDLHSELNLSSLELGDSALYFCASSVQRGGRDTGELFFGEGSRLTVL.

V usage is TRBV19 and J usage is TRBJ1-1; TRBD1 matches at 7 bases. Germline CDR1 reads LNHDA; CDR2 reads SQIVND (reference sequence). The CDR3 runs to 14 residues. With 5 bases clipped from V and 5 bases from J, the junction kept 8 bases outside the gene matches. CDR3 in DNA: TGTGCCAGTAGTGCCACAGGGGTGGGGACTGAAGCTTTCTTT. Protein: CASSATGVGTEAFF.

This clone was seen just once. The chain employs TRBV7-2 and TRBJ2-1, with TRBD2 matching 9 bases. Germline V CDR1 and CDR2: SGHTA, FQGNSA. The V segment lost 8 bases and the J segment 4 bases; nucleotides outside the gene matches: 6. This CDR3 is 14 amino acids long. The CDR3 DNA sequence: TGTGCCAGCGTAAGCGGGGGGCGGTACAATGAGCAGTTCTTC. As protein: CASVSGGRYNEQFF. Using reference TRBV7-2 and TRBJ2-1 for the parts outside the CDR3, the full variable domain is GAGVSQSPSNKVTEKGKDVELRCDPISGHTALYWYRQSLGQGLEFLIYFQGNSAPDKSGLPSDRFSAERTGGSVSTLTIQRTQQEDSAVYLCASVSGGRYNEQFFGPGTRLTVL.

CDR3 coding DNA: TGTGCCAGCTCACCACCGGGGGGGGATCGCCAGCCCCAGCATTTT. It is translated as CASSPPGGDRQPQHF. The genes are TRBV18 and TRBJ1-5, with TRBD1 as a possible D gene (5 bases). This CDR3 has 15 residues. The germline CDR1 and CDR2 sequences are KGHSH and LQKENI. Between the trimmed V and J ends, which lost 0 bases and 7 bases, there was a span of 13 bases.

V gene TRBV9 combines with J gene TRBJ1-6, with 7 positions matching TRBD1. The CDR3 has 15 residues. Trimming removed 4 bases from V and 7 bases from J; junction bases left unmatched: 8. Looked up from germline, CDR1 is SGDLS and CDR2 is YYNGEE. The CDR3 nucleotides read TGTGCCAGCAGCCCGTGGACAGGCCTCAATTCACCCCTCCACTTT. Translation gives CASSPWTGLNSPLHF.

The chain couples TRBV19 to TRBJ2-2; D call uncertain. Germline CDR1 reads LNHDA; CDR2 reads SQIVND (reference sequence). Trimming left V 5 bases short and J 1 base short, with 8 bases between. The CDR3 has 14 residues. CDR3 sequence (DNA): TGTGCCAGTAGTCCGATCAGGAACACCGGGGAGCTGTTTTTT. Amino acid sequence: CASSPIRNTGELFF.

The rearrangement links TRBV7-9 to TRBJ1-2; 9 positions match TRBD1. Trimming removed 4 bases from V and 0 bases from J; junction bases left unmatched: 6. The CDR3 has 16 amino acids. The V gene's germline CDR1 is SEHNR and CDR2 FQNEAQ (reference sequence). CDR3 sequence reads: CASSSDRGGTNYGYTF. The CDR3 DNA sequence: TGTGCCAGCAGCTCCGACAGGGGGGGGACTAACTATGGCTACACCTTC.

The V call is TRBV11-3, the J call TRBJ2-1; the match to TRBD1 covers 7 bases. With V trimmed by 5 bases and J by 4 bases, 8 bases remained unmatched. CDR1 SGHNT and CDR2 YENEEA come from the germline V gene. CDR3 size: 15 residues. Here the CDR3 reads CASSPFEGAYNEQFF. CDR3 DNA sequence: TGTGCCAGCAGCCCTTTCGAGGGGGCATACAATGAGCAGTTCTTC. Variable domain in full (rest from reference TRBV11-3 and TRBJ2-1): EAGVVQSPRYKIIEKKQPVAFWCNPISGHNTLYWYLQNLGQGPELLIRYENEEAVDDSQLPKDRFSAERLKGVDSTLKIQPAELGDSAVYLCASSPFEGAYNEQFFGPGTRLTVL.

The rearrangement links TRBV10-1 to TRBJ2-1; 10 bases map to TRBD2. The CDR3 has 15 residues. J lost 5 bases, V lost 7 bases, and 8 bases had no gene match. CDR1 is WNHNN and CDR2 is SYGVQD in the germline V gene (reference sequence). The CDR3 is CASTAGTSVDNEQFF. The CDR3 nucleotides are TGCGCCAGCACAGCCGGGACTAGCGTTGACAATGAGCAGTTCTTC.

CDR3 residues: CASSLIEAWSETQYF. The CDR3 DNA follows: TGTGCCAGCAGCTTAATCGAAGCCTGGAGCGAGACCCAGTACTTC. The V and J genes are TRBV7-9 and TRBJ2-5; D unclear. This CDR3 contains 15 residues. V was shortened by 2 bases and J by 5 bases, with 15 bases between the two germline ends. Per germline, CDR1 SEHNR and CDR2 FQNEAQ (reference sequence).

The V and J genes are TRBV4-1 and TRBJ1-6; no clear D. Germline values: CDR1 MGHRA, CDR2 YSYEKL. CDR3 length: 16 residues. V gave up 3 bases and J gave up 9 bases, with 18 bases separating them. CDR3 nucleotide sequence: TGCGCCAGCAGCCACCCTGCTGCGGGTGTCGGTTCACCCCTCCACTTT. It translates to CASSHPAAGVGSPLHF.

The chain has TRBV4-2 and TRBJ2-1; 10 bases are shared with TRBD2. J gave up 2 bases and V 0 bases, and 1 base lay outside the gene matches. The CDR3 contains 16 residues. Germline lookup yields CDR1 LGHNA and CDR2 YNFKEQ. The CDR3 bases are TGTGCCAGCAGCCAAGAGAGCGGGGGGGCCTACAATGAGCAGTTCTTC. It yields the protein CASSQESGGAYNEQFF.

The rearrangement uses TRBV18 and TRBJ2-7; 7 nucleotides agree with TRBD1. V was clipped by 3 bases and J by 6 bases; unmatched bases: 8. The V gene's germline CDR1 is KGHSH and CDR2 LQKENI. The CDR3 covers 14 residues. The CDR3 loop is CASSPRNRGFEQYF. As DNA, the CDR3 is TGTGCCAGCTCACCCCGAAACAGGGGATTCGAGCAGTACTTC.

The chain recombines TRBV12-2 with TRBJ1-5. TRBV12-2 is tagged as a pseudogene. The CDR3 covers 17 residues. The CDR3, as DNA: TGTGCAAGTCGCTCCTGTTTAAGCGGGAGGGCCACTCAGCCCCAGCATTTT. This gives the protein CASRSCLSGRATQPQHF.

CDR3 nucleotides: TGTGCCAGCAAAAGTAGAGTTAACACTGAAGCTTTCTTT. It codes for CASKSRVNTEAFF. The J gene is TRBJ1-1, the V gene TRBV6-1; D gene uncertain. Germline CDR1 MNHNS, CDR2 SASEGT. CDR3 size: 13 residues. The V end was cut by 7 bases, the J end by 2 bases, with 11 bases between.

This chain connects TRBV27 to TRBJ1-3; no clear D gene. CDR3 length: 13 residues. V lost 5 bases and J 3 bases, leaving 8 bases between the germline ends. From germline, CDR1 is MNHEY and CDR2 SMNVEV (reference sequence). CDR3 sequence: CASSPYNGNTIYF. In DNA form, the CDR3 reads TGTGCCAGCAGTCCTTACAATGGAAACACCATATATTTT.

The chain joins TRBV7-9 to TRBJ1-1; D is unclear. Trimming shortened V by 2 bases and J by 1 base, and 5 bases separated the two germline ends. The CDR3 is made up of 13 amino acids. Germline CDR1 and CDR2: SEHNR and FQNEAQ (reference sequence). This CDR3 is CASSLIENTEAFF. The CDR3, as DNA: TGTGCCAGCAGCTTAATAGAGAACACTGAAGCTTTCTTT.

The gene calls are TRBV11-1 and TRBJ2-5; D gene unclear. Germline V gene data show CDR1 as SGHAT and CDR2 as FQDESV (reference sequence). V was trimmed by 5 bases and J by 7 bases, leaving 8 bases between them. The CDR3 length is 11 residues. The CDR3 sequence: CASSLIGTQYF. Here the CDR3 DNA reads TGTGCCAGCAGCCTAATTGGGACCCAGTACTTC. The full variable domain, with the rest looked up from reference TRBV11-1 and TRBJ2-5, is EAEVAQSPRYKITEKSQAVAFWCDPISGHATLYWYRQILGQGPELLVQFQDESVVDDSQLPKDRFSAERLKGVDSTLKIQPAELGDSAMYLCASSLIGTQYFGPGTRLLVL.

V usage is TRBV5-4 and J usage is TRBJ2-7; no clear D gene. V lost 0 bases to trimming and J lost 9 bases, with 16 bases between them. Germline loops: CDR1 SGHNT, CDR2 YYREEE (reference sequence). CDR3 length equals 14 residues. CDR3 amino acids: CASSLGGVLRGQYF. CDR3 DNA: TGTGCCAGCAGCTTGGGCGGAGTACTACGAGGGCAGTACTTC.

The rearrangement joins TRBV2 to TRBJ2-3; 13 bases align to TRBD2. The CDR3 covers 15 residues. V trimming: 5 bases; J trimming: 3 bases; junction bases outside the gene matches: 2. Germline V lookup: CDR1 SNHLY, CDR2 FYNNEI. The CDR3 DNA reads TGTGCCAGCAGTCAGGGACTAGCGGGGACAGATACGCAGTATTTT. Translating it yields CASSQGLAGTDTQYF. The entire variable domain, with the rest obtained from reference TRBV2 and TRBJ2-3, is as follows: EPEVTQTPSHQVTQMGQEVILRCVPISNHLYFYWYRQILGQKVEFLVSFYNNEISEKSEIFDDQFSVERPDGSNFTLKIRSTKLEDSAMYFCASSQGLAGTDTQYFGPGTRLTVL.

As DNA, the CDR3 is TGTGCCTTTAGACAGGGGGCGGCCGGGGAGCTGTTTTTT. Encoded protein: CAFRQGAAGELFF. The V gene is TRBV30, the J gene TRBJ2-2, with 10 positions matching TRBD1. Per germline, CDR1 GTSNPN and CDR2 SVGIG (reference sequence). J gave up 6 bases and V 7 bases, and 5 bases lay outside the gene matches. The CDR3 has 13 residues.

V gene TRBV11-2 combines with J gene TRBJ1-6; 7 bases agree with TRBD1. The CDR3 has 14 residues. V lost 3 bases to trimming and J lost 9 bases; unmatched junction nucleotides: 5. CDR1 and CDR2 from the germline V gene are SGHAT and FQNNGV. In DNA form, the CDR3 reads TGTGCCAGCAGCTTGAACAGGGGCCCTTCACCCCTCCACTTT. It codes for CASSLNRGPSPLHF.

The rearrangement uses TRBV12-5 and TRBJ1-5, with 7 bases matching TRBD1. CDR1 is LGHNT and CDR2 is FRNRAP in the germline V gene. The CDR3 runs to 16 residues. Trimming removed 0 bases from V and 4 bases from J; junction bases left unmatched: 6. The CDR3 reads CASGLVGGRGNQPQHF. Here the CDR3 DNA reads TGTGCTAGTGGTTTGGTAGGAGGCAGGGGGAATCAGCCCCAGCATTTT.

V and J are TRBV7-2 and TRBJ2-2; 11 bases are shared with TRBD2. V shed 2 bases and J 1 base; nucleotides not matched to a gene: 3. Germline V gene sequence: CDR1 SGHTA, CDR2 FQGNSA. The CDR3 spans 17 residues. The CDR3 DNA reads TGTGCCAGCAGCTTATGGCTAGCGGGGGGGAACACCGGGGAGCTGTTTTTT. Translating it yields CASSLWLAGGNTGELFF.

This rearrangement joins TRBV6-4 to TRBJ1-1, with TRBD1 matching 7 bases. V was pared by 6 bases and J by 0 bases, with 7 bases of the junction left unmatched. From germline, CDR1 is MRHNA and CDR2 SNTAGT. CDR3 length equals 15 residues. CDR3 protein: CASRRWDSLNTEAFF. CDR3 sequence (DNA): TGTGCCAGCAGACGATGGGACAGTTTGAACACTGAAGCTTTCTTT.

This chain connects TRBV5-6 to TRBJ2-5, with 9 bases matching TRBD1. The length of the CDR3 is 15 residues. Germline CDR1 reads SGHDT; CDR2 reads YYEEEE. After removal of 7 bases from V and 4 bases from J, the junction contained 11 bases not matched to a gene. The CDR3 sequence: CASGLGTGPRETQYF. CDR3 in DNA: TGTGCCAGCGGTTTGGGGACAGGGCCTCGAGAGACCCAGTACTTC.

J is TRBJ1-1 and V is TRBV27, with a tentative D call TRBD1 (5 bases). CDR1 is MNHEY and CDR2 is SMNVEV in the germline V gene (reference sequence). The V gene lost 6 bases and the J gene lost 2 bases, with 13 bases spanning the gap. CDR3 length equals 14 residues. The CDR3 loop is CASRAATANTEAFF. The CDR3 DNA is TGTGCCAGCAGAGCCGCGACAGCTAACACTGAAGCTTTCTTT.

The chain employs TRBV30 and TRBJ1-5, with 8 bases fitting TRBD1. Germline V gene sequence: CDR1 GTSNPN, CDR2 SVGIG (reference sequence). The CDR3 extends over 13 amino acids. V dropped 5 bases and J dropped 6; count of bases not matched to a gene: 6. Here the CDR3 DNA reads TGTGCCTGGGCTGGACAGGGTCGTCAGCCCCAGCATTTT. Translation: CAWAGQGRQPQHF.

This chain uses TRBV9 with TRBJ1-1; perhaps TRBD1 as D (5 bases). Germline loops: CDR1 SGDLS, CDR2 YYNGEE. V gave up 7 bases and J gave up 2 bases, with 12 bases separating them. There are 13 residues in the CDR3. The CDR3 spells CASAGTPNTEAFF. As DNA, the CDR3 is TGTGCCAGCGCCGGGACTCCTAACACTGAAGCTTTCTTT.

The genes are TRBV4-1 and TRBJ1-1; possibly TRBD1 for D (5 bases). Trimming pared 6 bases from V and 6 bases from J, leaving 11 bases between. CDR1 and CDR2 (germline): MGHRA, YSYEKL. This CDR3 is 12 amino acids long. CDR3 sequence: CASRGRRAEAFF. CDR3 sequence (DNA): TGCGCCAGCAGGGGGCGAAGAGCTGAAGCTTTCTTT.